Listed here is a single T cell receptor beta chain. Its antigen is as yet unknown. A read error is possible here, since a much larger clone lies one base away. The sample is drawn from a study of T cells in Graves' hyperthyroidism and ophthalmopathy. It was RNA transcripts that yielded the amplified TCR beta CDR3 regions. The TCR CDR3 first-round RT-PCR relied on the HTBI primer set. TCRdb redid the calling of the multiplex PCR reads with MiXCR, one entry per CDR3 protein. In the table there are about 690,000 distinct CDR3 sequences, 15% to 20% of which are singletons. Study findings and constraints: Blood also contained most expanded thyroid clonotypes above 0.001. Stable hyperthyroidism was told apart from ophthalmopathy by a model built on 13 V-J features.

The CDR3 extends over 13 amino acids. Newly diagnosed patients aged 18 to 65 had hyperthyroidism of under 2 months' duration. PBMCs were obtained from approximately 9.2 ml fresh peripheral blood. V usage is TRBV12-3 or TRBV12-4 and J usage is TRBJ1-5; D unclear. The source of this sequence is a man aged 45-65 years with Graves' hyperthyroidism. The specimen sequenced was blood. CDR3: CACRPGQNQPQHF. CDR3 nucleotide sequence: TGTGCCTGCAGACCGGGTCAAAATCAGCCCCAGCATTTT.